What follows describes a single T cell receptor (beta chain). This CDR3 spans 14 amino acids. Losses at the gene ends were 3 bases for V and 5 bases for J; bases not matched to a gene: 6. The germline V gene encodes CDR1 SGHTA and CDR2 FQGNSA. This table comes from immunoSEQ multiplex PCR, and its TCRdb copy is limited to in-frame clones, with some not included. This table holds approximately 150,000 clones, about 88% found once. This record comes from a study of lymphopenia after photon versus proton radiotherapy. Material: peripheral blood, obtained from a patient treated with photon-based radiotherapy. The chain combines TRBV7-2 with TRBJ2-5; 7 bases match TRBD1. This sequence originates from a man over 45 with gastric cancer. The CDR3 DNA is TGTGCCAGCAGCTTCTACAGGGGATCGGAGACCCAGTACTTC. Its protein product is CASSFYRGSETQYF. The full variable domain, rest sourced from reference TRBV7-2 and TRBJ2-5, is GAGVSQSPSNKVTEKGKDVELRCDPISGHTALYWYRQSLGQGLEFLIYFQGNSAPDKSGLPSDRFSAERTGGSVSTLTIQRTQQEDSAVYLCASSFYRGSETQYFGPGTRLLVL.